These 22 T cell receptor beta chains share one sample of origin, sequenced in a study of beta chain features in type 1 diabetes. Reverse transcription of all isolated RNA meant that expressed TCRB transcripts were sequenced. Some clones are missing from TCRdb's copy, which holds only in-frame ones; the method was immunoSEQ multiplex PCR. The sample records under 25,000 clones, more than 45% being singletons. Antigens of these TCRs are unknown. Study results and caveats: Type 1 diabetes patients had moderately but significantly shorter TCRB CDR3s in all four CD4+ subsets.

Input material: stem cell memory CD4+ T cells from blood. The receptors originated from a man younger than 30 with type 1 diabetes.

The chain's CDR3 is CASSVGQGVYEQYF. CDR3 bases: TGTGCCAGCAGCGTGGGACAGGGAGTCTACGAGCAGTACTTC. This chain links TRBV4-2 with TRBJ2-7; TRBD1 matches at 9 bases. V gave up 5 bases and J gave up 3 bases; unmatched junction bases: 5. The germline CDR1 and CDR2 sequences are LGHNA and YNFKEQ. The CDR3 is 14 amino acids.

This clone has more than one count but fewer than ten. The chain links TRBV29-1 to TRBJ2-5; weak D call: TRBD1 (6 bases). Between the trimmed V and J ends, which lost 8 bases and 5 bases, there was a span of 18 bases. From germline, CDR1 is SQVTM and CDR2 ANQGSEA. The CDR3 runs 13 residues. As DNA, the CDR3 is TGCAGCTTCCTGCATACAGGGACCGAGACCCAGTACTTC. It codes for CSFLHTGTETQYF. The whole variable domain, remainder taken from reference TRBV29-1 and TRBJ2-5, is SAVISQKPSRDICQRGTSLTIQCQVDSQVTMMFWYRQQPGQSLTLIATANQGSEATYESGFVIDKFPISRPNLTFSTLTVSNMSPEDSSIYLCSFLHTGTETQYFGPGTRLLVL.

The chain joins TRBV5-1 to TRBJ1-3, with 9 bases fitting TRBD1. The CDR3 loop spans 16 amino acids. Germline V lookup: CDR1 SGHRS, CDR2 YFSETQ. Trimming took 0 bases from V and 8 from J; bases not matched to a gene: 9. The CDR3 bases are TGCGCCAGCAGCTTGGGACAGGGGGACCGAGCGGACACCATATATTTT. Its translation: CASSLGQGDRADTIYF.

The table lists this clone with a count of one. This chain connects TRBV10-1 to TRBJ2-1, with 7 bases aligning to TRBD2. Trimming removed 5 bases from V and 7 bases from J; junction bases left unmatched: 8. This CDR3 contains 14 residues. In germline, CDR1 is WNHNN, CDR2 SYGVQD (reference sequence). CDR3 protein: CASSRAGVVNEQFF. CDR3 coding DNA: TGCGCCAGCAGTAGGGCGGGAGTGGTGAATGAGCAGTTCTTC.

V usage is TRBV9 and J usage is TRBJ2-1; TRBD2 agrees at 8 bases. The V gene's germline CDR1 is SGDLS and CDR2 YYNGEE. J gave up 8 bases and V 0 bases, and 10 bases lay outside the gene matches. CDR3 length: 16 residues. This chain's CDR3 is CASSVGIAGGRDEQFF. The CDR3 DNA is TGTGCCAGCAGCGTAGGTATCGCGGGGGGCCGGGATGAGCAGTTCTTC. Looking up the rest from reference TRBV9 and TRBJ2-1 gives the full variable domain: DSGVTQTPKHLITATGQRVTLRCSPRSGDLSVYWYQQSLDQGLQFLIQYYNGEERAKGNILERFSAQQFPDLHSELNLSSLELGDSALYFCASSVGIAGGRDEQFFGPGTRLTVL.

V usage is TRBV27 and J usage is TRBJ2-3; D is perhaps TRBD2 (5 bases). CDR1 and CDR2 from the germline V gene are MNHEY and SMNVEV (reference sequence). Between the trimmed V and J ends, which lost 3 bases and 8 bases, there was a span of 15 bases. The CDR3 sequence is 14 residues long. The CDR3 here is CASSLASRVGTQYF. DNA for the CDR3: TGTGCCAGCAGTTTGGCTAGCCGGGTTGGTACGCAGTATTTT.

This sequence joins TRBV11-2 and TRBJ2-7; 12 bases match TRBD2. The CDR3 length is 15 residues. V dropped 5 bases and J dropped 1; count of bases not matched to a gene: 3. Germline V gives CDR1 SGHAT, CDR2 FQNNGV. The CDR3 is CASSRTSGRSYEQYF. Written as DNA, the CDR3 is TGTGCCAGCAGCCGCACTAGCGGGAGGTCCTACGAGCAGTACTTC.

The CDR3: CASSSDSRPTNEKLFF. DNA for the CDR3: TGCGCCAGCAGCTCGGACAGCCGTCCGACTAATGAAAAACTGTTTTTT. The genes are TRBV5-1 and TRBJ1-4; D is possibly TRBD1 (6 bases). CDR3 length equals 16 residues. Germline-derived CDR1 and CDR2 are SGHRS and YFSETQ. V dropped 3 bases and J dropped 2 bases, with 14 bases sitting between them.

The chain combines TRBV7-9 with TRBJ1-2; no clear D. Trimming took 1 base from V and 4 from J, leaving 7 bases between them. The germline CDR1 and CDR2 sequences are SEHNR and FQNEAQ (reference sequence). The CDR3 has 13 amino acids. Written as DNA, the CDR3 is TGTGCCAGCAGCTTAGGAGGTTCCTATGGCTACACCTTC. Encoded protein: CASSLGGSYGYTF.

The chain has TRBV6-5 and TRBJ1-5, with 7 bases that match TRBD1. Germline assignment: CDR1 MNHEY and CDR2 SVGAGI. The V segment lost 6 bases and the J segment 4 bases; nucleotides outside the gene matches: 6. The CDR3 spans 14 residues. CDR3 protein: CASRRSGQNQPQHF. CDR3 nucleotide sequence: TGTGCCAGCAGGCGGTCGGGACAGAATCAGCCCCAGCATTTT.

The rearrangement links TRBV2 to TRBJ2-2; 7 nucleotides match TRBD1. There are 17 residues in the CDR3. V lost 6 bases and J lost 5; bases outside the gene matches: 15. Germline V lookup: CDR1 SNHLY, CDR2 FYNNEI. CDR3 residues: CASSPIRQGVFTGELFF. The CDR3 DNA is TGTGCCAGCAGCCCGATTAGACAGGGAGTGTTTACCGGGGAGCTGTTTTTT.

This clone was recorded a few times. V is TRBV11-2 and J is TRBJ2-3; no definite D call. CDR3 length: 15 residues. Germline CDR1 SGHAT, CDR2 FQNNGV. V lost 1 base to trimming and J lost 0 bases, with 8 bases between them. CDR3: CASSLVAGSTDTQYF. The CDR3 DNA reads TGTGCCAGCAGCTTAGTTGCAGGTAGCACAGATACGCAGTATTTT. The full variable domain, with the rest looked up from reference TRBV11-2 and TRBJ2-3, is EAGVAQSPRYKIIEKRQSVAFWCNPISGHATLYWYQQILGQGPKLLIQFQNNGVVDDSQLPKDRFSAERLKGVDSTLKIQPAKLEDSAVYLCASSLVAGSTDTQYFGPGTRLTVL.

The chain employs TRBV19 and TRBJ1-5; possibly TRBD1 for D (5 bases). The V end lost 8 bases, the J end lost 2 bases, and 10 bases lay between the germline ends. This CDR3 has 13 residues. Per germline, CDR1 LNHDA and CDR2 SQIVND (reference sequence). CDR3 nucleotides: TGTGCCAGTCGCTGGGGCCGCAATCAGCCCCAGCATTTT. Protein sequence: CASRWGRNQPQHF.

A few counts support this clone. V and J are TRBV28 and TRBJ2-7, with D hard to call. Germline V gives CDR1 MDHEN, CDR2 SYDVKM. V was trimmed by 5 bases and J by 0 bases, leaving 5 bases between them. This CDR3 is built from 12 residues. The CDR3 protein is CASSPSSYEQYF. The DNA of the CDR3 is TGTGCCAGCAGTCCGAGCTCCTACGAGCAGTACTTC.

This clone appeared once. The rearrangement links TRBV28 to TRBJ1-1; 8 bases are shared with TRBD1. After removal of 8 bases from V and 5 bases from J, the junction contained 10 bases not matched to a gene. CDR3 length: 14 residues. The V gene's germline CDR1 is MDHEN and CDR2 SYDVKM. The CDR3 region has the DNA TGTGCCAGCGGCTCTACAGGGGGTGGGACTGAAGCTTTCTTT. Its translation is CASGSTGGGTEAFF. Using reference TRBV28 and TRBJ1-1 for the parts outside the CDR3, the full variable domain is DVKVTQSSRYLVKRTGEKVFLECVQDMDHENMFWYRQDPGLGLRLIYFSYDVKMKEKGDIPEGYSVSREKKERFSLILESASTNQTSMYLCASGSTGGGTEAFFGQGTRLTVV.

The CDR3: CASSLKAGDRDTQYF. In nucleotides, the CDR3 is TGTGCCAGCAGCTTAAAGGCGGGAGACCGGGATACGCAGTATTTT. V usage is TRBV7-2 and J usage is TRBJ2-3; 7 bases align to TRBD2. This CDR3 has 15 amino acids. The germline gives CDR1 SGHTA, CDR2 FQGNSA. Trimming at V came to 2 bases and at J to 6 bases, leaving 8 bases not matched to a gene.

The V call is TRBV6-6, the J call TRBJ2-7; tentative D call: TRBD1 (8 bases). The CDR3 spans 15 residues. V lost 6 bases to trimming and J lost 0 bases, with 15 bases between them. Germline lookup yields CDR1 MNHNY and CDR2 SVGAGI (reference sequence). The CDR3 loop is CASSWGGTGSYEQYF. CDR3 sequence (DNA): TGTGCCAGCAGCTGGGGGGGGACAGGCTCCTACGAGCAGTACTTC.

This clone appeared a few times. This chain uses TRBV2 with TRBJ2-1; 8 nucleotides match TRBD1. V gave up 6 bases and J gave up 6 bases; unmatched junction bases: 1. Looked up from germline, CDR1 is SNHLY and CDR2 is FYNNEI. This CDR3 is built from 12 residues. DNA of the CDR3: TGTGCCAGCAGAGACAGGGGCAATGAGCAGTTCTTC. This translates into CASRDRGNEQFF.

The sample holds one count of this clone. This chain joins TRBV28 and TRBJ2-6; 8 positions match TRBD1. This CDR3 contains 17 residues. V was clipped by 2 bases and J by 1 base; unmatched bases: 4. The germline V gene encodes CDR1 MDHEN and CDR2 SYDVKM. Here the CDR3 reads CASSLGTGFSGANVLTF. In DNA form, the CDR3 reads TGTGCCAGCAGTTTAGGGACAGGTTTTTCTGGGGCCAACGTCCTGACTTTC.

The rearrangement links TRBV9 to TRBJ2-3; 7 bases align to TRBD2. The CDR3 consists of 15 residues. Germline trimming cut 1 base from V and 3 bases from J; bases unmatched to any gene: 5. Germline lookup yields CDR1 SGDLS and CDR2 YYNGEE. This CDR3 reads CASSVRAGTTDTQYF. In nucleotides, the CDR3 is TGTGCCAGCAGCGTAAGAGCGGGGACGACAGATACGCAGTATTTT.

This chain connects TRBV18 to TRBJ2-1; TRBD2 agrees at 9 bases. The CDR3 is 17 residues long. Trimming took 3 bases from V and 5 from J; bases not matched to a gene: 11. The germline V gene has CDR1 KGHSH and CDR2 LQKENI. The CDR3 DNA sequence: TGTGCCAGCTCACCGAGCGCAAGCGGGAGGATGAACAATGAGCAGTTCTTC. It encodes CASSPSASGRMNNEQFF.

This rearrangement joins TRBV9 to TRBJ2-1, with D possibly matching TRBD2 (7 bases). The V end was cut by 3 bases, the J end by 9 bases, with 19 bases between. The germline CDR1 and CDR2 sequences are SGDLS and YYNGEE. The CDR3 covers 15 residues. CDR3 amino acids: CASSAQGLPSGEQFF. CDR3 DNA sequence: TGTGCCAGCAGCGCACAGGGACTACCAAGTGGTGAGCAGTTCTTC. Looking up the rest from reference TRBV9 and TRBJ2-1 gives the full variable domain: DSGVTQTPKHLITATGQRVTLRCSPRSGDLSVYWYQQSLDQGLQFLIQYYNGEERAKGNILERFSAQQFPDLHSELNLSSLELGDSALYFCASSAQGLPSGEQFFGPGTRLTVL.